The TCR beta chain described here comes from a study of control samples from healthy donors and cancer patients. As for this clone: Other DNA sequences within the sample encode an identical CDR3.

TCRdb keeps only in-frame clones here, not all; method: immunoSEQ multiplex PCR. The sample includes about 190,000 clones, about 91% of them seen just once. Trimming left V 1 base short and J 4 bases short, with 5 bases between. The CDR3 is 13 amino acids. The V gene's germline CDR1 is LGHDT and CDR2 YNNKEL (reference sequence). The sequenced sample was blood. The sequence derives from a man under 40 in good health. This rearrangement joins TRBV3-1 (or the pseudogene TRBV3-2) to TRBJ1-3; D gene unclear. CDR3 DNA sequence: TGTGCCAGCAGCCAAGTTCCCGGAAACACCATATATTTT. This sequence encodes CASSQVPGNTIYF.